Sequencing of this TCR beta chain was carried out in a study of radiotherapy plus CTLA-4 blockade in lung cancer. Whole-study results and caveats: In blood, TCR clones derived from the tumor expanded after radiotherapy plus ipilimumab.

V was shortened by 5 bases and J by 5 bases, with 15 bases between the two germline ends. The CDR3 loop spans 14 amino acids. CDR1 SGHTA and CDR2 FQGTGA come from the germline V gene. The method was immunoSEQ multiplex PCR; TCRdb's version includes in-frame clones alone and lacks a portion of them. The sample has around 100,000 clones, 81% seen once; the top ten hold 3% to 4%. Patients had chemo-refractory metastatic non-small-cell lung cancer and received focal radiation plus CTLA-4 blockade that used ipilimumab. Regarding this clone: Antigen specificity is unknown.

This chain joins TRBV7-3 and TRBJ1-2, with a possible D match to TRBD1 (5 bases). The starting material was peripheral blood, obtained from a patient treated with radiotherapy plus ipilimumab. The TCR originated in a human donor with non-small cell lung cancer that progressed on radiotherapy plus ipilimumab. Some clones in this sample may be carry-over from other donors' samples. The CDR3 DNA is TGTGCCAGCAGCCTAGGTCCGGGGGTTTATGGCTACACCTTC. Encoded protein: CASSLGPGVYGYTF.